The rows below give T cell receptor beta chains drawn from one sample of a study of response to subunit inactivated influenza vaccine. MiXCR was run by TCRdb on the RT-PCR reads, yielding one entry per CDR3 protein. Here the sample spans 450,000 to 600,000 distinct CDR3 sequences, approximately 16% being singletons. Sequencing used CD4+ T cells sorted from PBMCs, obtained less than 25 months after vaccination. The source is a man aged 50-75 years who received an inactivated influenza vaccine. Each CDR3 is given with its conserved first and last residue. Fields, in order: clone size, V gene, D gene, J gene, CDR3 DNA, CDR3 protein. A D gene is named only where the DNA matches it firmly. Clone size appears in some rows only: once, few, many, or a class for an expanded clone.

size: few; V: TRBV12-3/TRBV12-4; D: .; J: TRBJ1-2; DNA: TGTGCCAGCAGTTTAGGGCACCAATGGGGCAACTATGGCTACACCTTC; CDR3: CASSLGHQWGNYGYTF
size: many; V: TRBV5-1; D: .; J: TRBJ2-3; DNA: TGCGCCAGCAGCTTGGATCCCCGGGGTAGCACAGATACGCAGTATTTT; CDR3: CASSLDPRGSTDTQYF
size: .; V: TRBV5-1; D: .; J: TRBJ2-1; DNA: TGCGCCAGCAGCAACGTACAATCTGGGAACAATGAGCAGTTCTTC; CDR3: CASSNVQSGNNEQFF
size: .; V: TRBV24-1; D: TRBD1; J: TRBJ1-5; DNA: TGTGCCACCAGTGGCGGACAGGGTCCCAATCAGCCCCAGCATTTT; CDR3: CATSGGQGPNQPQHF
size: .; V: TRBV9; D: .; J: TRBJ1-2; DNA: TGTGCCAGCAGCGTCTTGGGCCAAAACGCAGACGGCTACACCTTC; CDR3: CASSVLGQNADGYTF
size: .; V: TRBV18; D: .; J: TRBJ1-2; DNA: TGTGCCAGCTCACCACGGCAGAACTATGGCTACACCTTC; CDR3: CASSPRQNYGYTF
size: many; V: TRBV11-1; D: TRBD2; J: TRBJ2-1; DNA: TGTGCCAGCAGCCTCCCGAGCGGGAGCGGGGGCAATGAGCAGTTCTTC; CDR3: CASSLPSGSGGNEQFF
size: .; V: TRBV5-1; D: TRBD1; J: TRBJ1-5; DNA: TGCGCCAGCAGCTTGGAAGGGACAGGGACTCAGCCCCAGCATTTT; CDR3: CASSLEGTGTQPQHF
size: few; V: TRBV28; D: TRBD1; J: TRBJ2-3; DNA: TGTGCCAGCAAGGGACAGTGGTTCACAGATACGCAGTATTTT; CDR3: CASKGQWFTDTQYF
size: .; V: TRBV5-6; D: .; J: TRBJ2-7; DNA: TGTGCCAGCAGCGTGGGACACCGGAACCTCTACGAGCAGTACTTC; CDR3: CASSVGHRNLYEQYF
size: few; V: TRBV20-1; D: .; J: TRBJ2-1; DNA: TGCAGTGCTGCCCTCCATGAGCAGTTCTTC; CDR3: CSAALHEQFF
size: many; V: TRBV20-1; D: TRBD2; J: TRBJ2-5; DNA: TGCAGTGCTAGAGATCCTTTACTAGCGGGCCAAGAGACCCAGTACTTC; CDR3: CSARDPLLAGQETQYF
size: few; V: TRBV14; D: .; J: TRBJ2-1; DNA: TGTGCCAGCAGCTGGTCGCAGCGGGCTTACAATGAGCAGTTCTTC; CDR3: CASSWSQRAYNEQFF
size: .; V: TRBV6-2/TRBV6-3; D: .; J: TRBJ1-5; DNA: TGTGCCAGCAGACGCCCCTTCCTGGACCAGCCCCAGCATTTT; CDR3: CASRRPFLDQPQHF
size: few; V: TRBV20-1; D: .; J: TRBJ2-5; DNA: TGCAGTGCTCGTCCCACTGGGTCCCAGTACTTC; CDR3: CSARPTGSQYF
size: many; V: TRBV12-3/TRBV12-4; D: .; J: TRBJ2-7; DNA: TGTGCCAGCAGTTTGTCGGCTTTCGGCTACGAGCAGTACTTC; CDR3: CASSLSAFGYEQYF
size: .; V: TRBV20-1; D: .; J: TRBJ2-5; DNA: TGCAGTGCACGGACAACACAAGAGACCCAGTACTTC; CDR3: CSARTTQETQYF
size: few; V: TRBV4-1; D: .; J: TRBJ2-7; DNA: TGCGCCAGCAGCCAATTTACAGGGCTGGAGCAGTACTTC; CDR3: CASSQFTGLEQYF
size: few; V: TRBV6-5; D: TRBD1; J: TRBJ1-6; DNA: TGTGCCAGCAGTTCCGACAGGGCTGGTAATTCACCCCTCCACTTT; CDR3: CASSSDRAGNSPLHF
size: .; V: TRBV12-3/TRBV12-4; D: .; J: TRBJ2-7; DNA: TGTGCCAGCAGTTTAGCTGTCGCAACCTCCTACGAGCAGTACTTC; CDR3: CASSLAVATSYEQYF
size: few; V: TRBV20-1; D: TRBD1; J: TRBJ2-7; DNA: TGCAGTGTCCCGGGACAGGGGTCCTACGAGCAGTACTTC; CDR3: CSVPGQGSYEQYF
size: few; V: TRBV29-1; D: .; J: TRBJ2-5; DNA: TGCAGCGTTGAGAACCCAGGGGAGACCCAGTACTTC; CDR3: CSVENPGETQYF
size: few; V: TRBV7-2; D: .; J: TRBJ1-1; DNA: TGTGCCAGCAGCTTAGGCGGGGTTTCTGTCACTGAAGCTTTCTTT; CDR3: CASSLGGVSVTEAFF
size: many; V: TRBV5-1; D: TRBD1; J: TRBJ1-1; DNA: TGCGCCAGCAGCTTCTCCGCAGGGGGGAACACTGAAGCTTTCTTT; CDR3: CASSFSAGGNTEAFF
size: many; V: TRBV12-3/TRBV12-4; D: .; J: TRBJ1-1; DNA: TGTGCCAGCCAAAAGGGAGGTAAGACTGAAGCTTTCTTT; CDR3: CASQKGGKTEAFF
size: .; V: TRBV5-1; D: .; J: TRBJ2-7; DNA: TGCGCCAGCAGCTTGGGCGGCACAAGCTCCTACGAGCAGTACTTC; CDR3: CASSLGGTSSYEQYF
size: few; V: TRBV6-1; D: TRBD2; J: TRBJ2-7; DNA: TGTGCCAGCAGGGAGGGCGGAGCGGGAGAATACGAGCAGTACTTC; CDR3: CASREGGAGEYEQYF
size: .; V: TRBV10-3; D: .; J: TRBJ2-1; DNA: TGTGCCATCAGGCACACGGAGAATGAGCAGTTCTTC; CDR3: CAIRHTENEQFF
size: .; V: TRBV5-5; D: TRBD1; J: TRBJ2-5; DNA: TGTGCCAGCAGCCAGGGACAGCTCCAAGAGACCCAGTACTTC; CDR3: CASSQGQLQETQYF
size: .; V: TRBV15; D: TRBD1; J: TRBJ1-5; DNA: TGTGCCACCAGCATAGACAGGGTCCGGAATCAGCCCCAGCATTTT; CDR3: CATSIDRVRNQPQHF
size: many; V: TRBV28; D: .; J: TRBJ1-1; DNA: TGTGCCAGCAGTTTTTGGGGTTCTGAAGCTTTCTTT; CDR3: CASSFWGSEAFF
size: many; V: TRBV20-1; D: TRBD2; J: TRBJ2-1; DNA: TGCAGTGCGACCCGGCTTAGCGGGGACTACAATGAGCAGTTCTTC; CDR3: CSATRLSGDYNEQFF
size: few; V: TRBV3-1; D: TRBD1; J: TRBJ2-5; DNA: TGTGCCAGCAGCCCGGACAGGACGACCCAGTACTTC; CDR3: CASSPDRTTQYF
size: few; V: TRBV7-3; D: TRBD2; J: TRBJ2-1; DNA: TGTGCCAGCAGCCCAACTCCGACTAGCGGGAGTCGGGGGGAGCAGTTCTTC; CDR3: CASSPTPTSGSRGEQFF
size: few; V: TRBV5-1; D: TRBD1; J: TRBJ1-4; DNA: TGCGCCAGCAGTCTCGCCGGGACAGATAATGAAAAACTGTTTTTT; CDR3: CASSLAGTDNEKLFF
size: few; V: TRBV6-5; D: .; J: TRBJ2-7; DNA: TGTGCCAGCAGTTACGCCTTTGACAGTCCCGTCTCCTACGAGCAGTACTTC; CDR3: CASSYAFDSPVSYEQYF
size: few; V: TRBV20-1; D: .; J: TRBJ2-3; DNA: TGCAGTGCCCCAAAACTGGGGGGGGCGTTCACAGATACGCAGTATTTT; CDR3: CSAPKLGGAFTDTQYF
size: .; V: TRBV20-1; D: .; J: TRBJ2-7; DNA: TGCAGTGCTAGAGATTTGCGGTACGAGCAGTACTTC; CDR3: CSARDLRYEQYF
size: few; V: TRBV11-1; D: .; J: TRBJ2-7; DNA: TGTGCCAGCAGCTTAACGGCGGGACGGACCTACGAGCAGTACTTC; CDR3: CASSLTAGRTYEQYF
size: many; V: TRBV10-3; D: .; J: TRBJ2-6; DNA: TGTGCCATCAGTGAAGGAATCCCTCCCTCTGGGGCCAACGTCCTGACTTTC; CDR3: CAISEGIPPSGANVLTF
size: .; V: TRBV7-7; D: TRBD2; J: TRBJ2-1; DNA: TGTGCTAGCAGCTTAGGCGGGAGTTCTCCCTACAATGAGCAGTTCTTC; CDR3: CASSLGGSSPYNEQFF
size: few; V: TRBV20-1; D: TRBD2; J: TRBJ2-1; DNA: TGCAGTGCTAGAGATCGGGGACTAGCCGGTAATGAGCAGTTCTTC; CDR3: CSARDRGLAGNEQFF
size: many; V: TRBV20-1; D: .; J: TRBJ2-7; DNA: TGCAGTGCTAGCGGAGGGGAGAAGCAGTACTTC; CDR3: CSASGGEKQYF
size: few; V: TRBV5-1; D: TRBD1; J: TRBJ1-2; DNA: TGCGCCAGCCGGGACAGCGGAGGCTACACCTTC; CDR3: CASRDSGGYTF
size: few; V: TRBV7-9; D: .; J: TRBJ2-5; DNA: TGTGCCAGCAGCTTCTGGGGGCGCGAAGAGACCCAGTACTTC; CDR3: CASSFWGREETQYF
size: .; V: TRBV9; D: .; J: TRBJ2-1; DNA: TGTGCCAGCAGCGTAGAGGCGGGAACCTACAATGAGCAGTTCTTC; CDR3: CASSVEAGTYNEQFF
size: .; V: TRBV7-2; D: .; J: TRBJ2-2; DNA: TGTGCCAGCAGCTTAGGGATATGGGGTAACACCGGGGAGCTGTTTTTT; CDR3: CASSLGIWGNTGELFF
size: .; V: TRBV5-1; D: TRBD1; J: TRBJ2-2; DNA: TGCGCCAGCAGCAGCGCCACAGGGGGTATACGCACCGGGGAGCTGTTTTTT; CDR3: CASSSATGGIRTGELFF
size: .; V: TRBV5-1; D: .; J: TRBJ1-6; DNA: TGCGCCAGCAGCTTGGAGCCTCATTCACCCCTCCACTTT; CDR3: CASSLEPHSPLHF
size: .; V: TRBV5-1; D: .; J: TRBJ2-1; DNA: TGCGCCAGCAGCCAAATTCCGACGCAGGGACCTGAGCAGTTCTTC; CDR3: CASSQIPTQGPEQFF
size: few; V: TRBV3-1; D: .; J: TRBJ1-6; DNA: TGTGCCAGCAGCGACCCTTTGGGGGCAGCTAATTCACCCCTCCACTTT; CDR3: CASSDPLGAANSPLHF
size: few; V: TRBV10-3; D: .; J: TRBJ2-6; DNA: TGTGCCATCAGTGTAGGAATCTCTGGGGCCAACGTCCTGACTTTC; CDR3: CAISVGISGANVLTF
size: few; V: TRBV10-3; D: .; J: TRBJ2-2; DNA: TGTGCCATCAACCGGTTGGGGGCGAACACCGGGGAGCTGTTTTTT; CDR3: CAINRLGANTGELFF